The 18 T cell receptor beta chains in this list originate from one sample, sequenced in a study of blood T cell repertoires in COVID-19. Generated by immunoSEQ multiplex PCR, the TCRdb table keeps only in-frame clones and is missing some. Of approximately 80,000 clones in the sample, approximately 85% were seen once. What was sequenced was peripheral blood. These receptors were taken from a woman aged 80 or over with COVID-19, enrolled during active disease.

This sequence joins TRBV5-1 and TRBJ1-2; D gene unclear. This CDR3 has 15 residues. In germline, CDR1 is SGHRS, CDR2 YFSETQ. Trimming took 0 bases from V and 5 from J, leaving 14 bases between them. The CDR3 sequence is CASSLDPGAGYGYTF. The CDR3 DNA reads as TGCGCCAGCAGCTTGGACCCGGGCGCGGGGTATGGCTACACCTTC.

DNA for the CDR3: TGTGCCAGCAGCCCCGGGGTGGGTCTAGTTGGCGAGCAGTACTTC. This gives the protein CASSPGVGLVGEQYF. The chain combines TRBV28 with TRBJ2-7; D is possibly TRBD2 (5 bases). This CDR3 has 15 residues. The V and J ends lost 6 bases and 6 bases respectively, with 21 bases between them. CDR1 is MDHEN and CDR2 is SYDVKM in the germline V gene.

The chain uses TRBV27 and TRBJ2-7; 7 positions match TRBD2. V gave up 1 base and J gave up 6 bases; unmatched junction bases: 0. This CDR3 comprises 12 residues. CDR1 is MNHEY and CDR2 is SMNVEV in the germline V gene (reference sequence). This chain's CDR3 is CASSLWGGEQYF. The CDR3 bases are TGTGCCAGCAGTTTATGGGGGGGCGAGCAGTACTTC.

This clone was recorded only once. The V call is TRBV11-3, the J call TRBJ1-1; 8 nucleotides agree with TRBD1. This CDR3 is built from 14 residues. The V and J ends lost 2 bases and 9 bases, in that order; junction bases with no gene match: 8. The V gene's germline CDR1 is SGHNT and CDR2 YENEEA. The DNA of the CDR3 is TGTGCCAGCAGCTTACGGTCGACAGGGGCGAAAGCTTTCTTT. Translating gives CASSLRSTGAKAFF.

This clone was picked up a small number of times. The rearrangement joins TRBV5-8 to TRBJ1-1; D unresolved. The CDR3 is 14 residues long. The V gene lost 2 bases and the J gene lost 2 bases, with 10 bases spanning the gap. Germline V gene data show CDR1 as SGHTS and CDR2 as YDEGEE. For the CDR3, the DNA is TGTGCCAGCAGCTTAGGAGGGCCAAACACTGAAGCTTTCTTT. It codes for CASSLGGPNTEAFF.

This sequence joins TRBV5-1 and TRBJ2-7, with TRBD1 as a possible D gene (7 bases). The CDR3 runs 14 residues. Trimming cost V 4 bases and J 1 base, with 12 bases left between them. CDR1 is SGHRS and CDR2 is YFSETQ in the germline V gene. The CDR3 DNA sequence: TGCGCCAGCAGCGATTCAGGGGGGTCCTACGAGCAGTACTTC. Amino acid sequence: CASSDSGGSYEQYF.

This clone was counted only a few times. The J gene is TRBJ1-3, the V gene TRBV3-1 (or the pseudogene TRBV3-2); D call uncertain. Trimming shortened V by 6 bases and J by 2 bases, and 14 bases separated the two germline ends. Germline CDR1 and CDR2: LGHDT and YNNKEL (reference sequence). The CDR3 runs to 15 residues. The chain's CDR3 is CASSRFRNPGNTIYF. In DNA, the CDR3 is TGTGCCAGCAGTCGATTCAGGAACCCTGGAAACACCATATATTTT.

The rearrangement links TRBV30 to TRBJ1-1, with TRBD1 as a possible D gene (5 bases). Germline CDR1 reads GTSNPN; CDR2 reads SVGIG (reference sequence). The CDR3 contains 13 residues. The V end was cut by 2 bases, the J end by 7 bases, with 14 bases between. CDR3 sequence: CAWSPQGTSEAFF. The CDR3 nucleotides are TGTGCCTGGAGTCCCCAGGGCACCAGTGAAGCTTTCTTT.

The chain uses TRBV7-2 and TRBJ2-7; no reliable D call. Germline CDR1 SGHTA, CDR2 FQGNSA. The V end was cut by 5 bases, the J end by 3 bases, with 29 bases between. The length of the CDR3 is 19 residues. The CDR3 here is CASSPLLVPGSIDFYEQYF. The CDR3 nucleotides read TGTGCCAGCAGCCCACTATTAGTCCCCGGCAGTATCGACTTCTACGAGCAGTACTTC.

The chain is built from TRBV4-3 and TRBJ1-6; 8 bases agree with TRBD1. This CDR3 comprises 14 residues. Germline lookup yields CDR1 LGHNA and CDR2 YSLEER. The V and J ends lost 1 base and 9 bases, in that order; junction bases with no gene match: 2. The DNA of the CDR3 is TGCGCCAGCAGCCAAGCCGGACAGGGTTCACCCCTCCACTTT. Protein: CASSQAGQGSPLHF.

The chain joins TRBV28 to TRBJ2-7, with 9 bases lining up with TRBD1. This CDR3 contains 15 residues. The germline gives CDR1 MDHEN, CDR2 SYDVKM. Unmatched junction bases numbered 9, after V lost 5 bases and J lost 4 bases. The CDR3 here is CASSPFGTGLYEQYF. As DNA, the CDR3 is TGTGCCAGCAGTCCGTTTGGGACAGGGCTTTACGAGCAGTACTTC. Based on the CDR3 plus reference TRBV28 and TRBJ2-7, the full variable domain is DVKVTQSSRYLVKRTGEKVFLECVQDMDHENMFWYRQDPGLGLRLIYFSYDVKMKEKGDIPEGYSVSREKKERFSLILESASTNQTSMYLCASSPFGTGLYEQYFGPGTRLTVT.

The chain recombines TRBV5-1 with TRBJ2-7; 10 nucleotides match TRBD2. The V segment lost 7 bases and the J segment 3 bases; nucleotides outside the gene matches: 25. CDR1 SGHRS and CDR2 YFSETQ come from the germline V gene. The CDR3 consists of 20 residues. CDR3 sequence reads: CASGTRRGLAGGRGDYEQYF. CDR3 bases: TGCGCCAGCGGGACTAGAAGGGGTTTAGCGGGAGGTAGGGGGGACTACGAGCAGTACTTC.

Only a few counts were recorded for this clone. The CDR3 is CASSDGRGADGSPLHF. CDR3 in DNA: TGTGCCAGCAGCGATGGTCGGGGGGCTGATGGATCACCCCTCCACTTT. The chain recombines TRBV9 with TRBJ1-6, with D tentatively TRBD1 (6 bases). Germline CDR1 and CDR2: SGDLS and YYNGEE. The ends were cut back, 3 bases at V and 10 bases at J, with 20 bases in the middle. This CDR3 spans 16 amino acids.

This clone was detected once. The chain is built from TRBV21-1 and TRBJ1-1; the D segment call TRBD1 is taken from the table without a DNA check. TRBV21-1 is recorded as a pseudogene. The CDR3 extends over 12 amino acids. The CDR3 is CASSHKGGTAFF. The CDR3 region has the DNA TGTGCCAGCAGCCACAAAGGGGGAACAGCTTTCTTT.

The J gene is TRBJ1-2, the V gene TRBV7-9; 9 nucleotides align to TRBD1. Germline V gene data show CDR1 as SEHNR and CDR2 as FQNEAQ (reference sequence). J was trimmed by 7 bases and V by 5 bases; bases with no gene match: 5. There are 13 residues in the CDR3. This chain's CDR3 is CASSTGTGLGYTF. The CDR3 coding sequence is TGTGCCAGCAGCACGGGGACAGGGCTTGGCTACACCTTC.

This clone was seen repeatedly, ten times or more. The chain joins TRBV28 to TRBJ1-6; TRBD1 matches 7 bases. Losses at the gene ends were 5 bases for V and 6 bases for J; bases not matched to a gene: 4. The length of the CDR3 is 14 residues. Germline loops: CDR1 MDHEN, CDR2 SYDVKM. The chain's CDR3 is CASSPGTVNSPLHF. The CDR3 DNA reads as TGTGCCAGCAGTCCGGGGACAGTTAATTCACCCCTCCACTTT.

This chain joins TRBV28 and TRBJ1-1; 9 bases line up with TRBD1. V shed 6 bases and J 8 bases; nucleotides not matched to a gene: 4. Looked up from germline, CDR1 is MDHEN and CDR2 is SYDVKM. The CDR3 extends over 12 amino acids. The CDR3 bases are TGTGCCAGCAGCCCTGGACAGGGGGAAGCTTTCTTT. Protein: CASSPGQGEAFF. The variable domain in full, completed from reference TRBV28 and TRBJ1-1, reads DVKVTQSSRYLVKRTGEKVFLECVQDMDHENMFWYRQDPGLGLRLIYFSYDVKMKEKGDIPEGYSVSREKKERFSLILESASTNQTSMYLCASSPGQGEAFFGQGTRLTVV.

The chain is built from TRBV15 and TRBJ1-5; 9 bases align to TRBD1. This CDR3 comprises 15 residues. Germline V gene sequence: CDR1 LNHNV, CDR2 YYDKDF (reference sequence). The V gene end was trimmed by 2 bases and the J gene end by 5 bases; junction bases not matched to a gene: 4. This CDR3 reads CATSRPTGGDQPQHF. The DNA for the CDR3 is TGTGCCACCAGCAGACCGACAGGGGGTGATCAGCCCCAGCATTTT.